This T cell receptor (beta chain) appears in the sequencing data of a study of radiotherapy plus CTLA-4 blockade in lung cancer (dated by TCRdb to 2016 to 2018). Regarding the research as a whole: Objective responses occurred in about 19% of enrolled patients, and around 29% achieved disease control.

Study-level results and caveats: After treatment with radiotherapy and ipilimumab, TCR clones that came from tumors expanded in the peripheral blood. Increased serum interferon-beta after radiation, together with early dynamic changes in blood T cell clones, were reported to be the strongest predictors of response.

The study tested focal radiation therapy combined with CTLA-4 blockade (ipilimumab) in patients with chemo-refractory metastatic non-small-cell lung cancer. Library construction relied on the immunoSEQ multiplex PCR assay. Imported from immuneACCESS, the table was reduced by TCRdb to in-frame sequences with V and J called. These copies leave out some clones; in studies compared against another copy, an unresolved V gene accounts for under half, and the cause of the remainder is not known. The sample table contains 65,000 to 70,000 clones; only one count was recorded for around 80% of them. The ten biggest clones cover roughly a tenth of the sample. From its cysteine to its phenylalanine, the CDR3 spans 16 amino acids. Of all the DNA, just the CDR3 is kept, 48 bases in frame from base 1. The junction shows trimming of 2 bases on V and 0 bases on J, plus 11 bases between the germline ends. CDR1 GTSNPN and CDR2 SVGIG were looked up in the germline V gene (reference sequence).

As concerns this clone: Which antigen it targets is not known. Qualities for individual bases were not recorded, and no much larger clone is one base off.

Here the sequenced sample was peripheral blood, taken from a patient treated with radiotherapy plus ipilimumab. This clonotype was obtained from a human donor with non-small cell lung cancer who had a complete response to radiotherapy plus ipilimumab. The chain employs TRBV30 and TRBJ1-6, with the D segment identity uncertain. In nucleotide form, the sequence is TGTGCCTGGAGTCCCGACCGGAGCTCCTATAATTCACCCCTCCACTTT. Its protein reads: CAWSPDRSSYNSPLHF. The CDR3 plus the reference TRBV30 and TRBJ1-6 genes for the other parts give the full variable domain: SQTIHQWPATLVQPVGSPLSLECTVEGTSNPNLYWYRQAAGRGLQLLFYSVGIGQISSEVPQNLSASRPQDRQFILSSKKLLLSDSGFYLCAWSPDRSSYNSPLHFGNGTRLTVT.